Below, 32 T cell receptor beta chains from the same sample are listed, as sequenced in a study of type 1 and type 2 diabetes patients. Amplification started from genomic DNA. Multiplex PCR with 30 forward and 13 reverse primers amplified the TCR beta CDR3. TCRdb reanalysed the multiplex PCR reads using MiXCR and keeps one entry per CDR3 protein. The sample comprises around 300,000 distinct CDR3 sequences, approximately 45% of which are singletons, and about 13% rests with the top ten. Sequencing was done on a sample of peripheral blood mononuclear cells (PBMCs). These receptors originate from a man younger than 30 with type 2 diabetes.

This clonotype has just a few counts. The rearrangement links TRBV10-3 to TRBJ1-6; a possible D gene is TRBD1 (6 bases). Between the trimmed V and J ends, which lost 0 bases and 9 bases, there was a span of 21 bases. Germline V gene lookup returns CDR1 ENHRY and CDR2 SYGVKD. CDR3 length: 18 amino acids. The CDR3 region has the DNA TGTGCCATCAGTGAGTCGGCCGTGGGGGGCCTCTCCAGTTCACCCCTCCACTTT. Residues: CAISESAVGGLSSSPLHF.

CDR3 coding DNA: TGTGCCAGCAGTTTTGCAGGGTGGAACGAGCAGTACTTC. Translation gives CASSFAGWNEQYF. V is TRBV6-5 and J is TRBJ2-7, with D perhaps matching TRBD1 (5 bases). The germline V gene encodes CDR1 MNHEY and CDR2 SVGAGI. The CDR3 consists of 13 residues. The V gene lost 4 bases and the J gene lost 5 bases, with 12 bases spanning the gap.

This clonotype was recorded once. The V and J genes are TRBV10-3 and TRBJ1-2; maybe TRBD1 (6 bases). Between the trimmed V and J ends, which lost 0 bases and 2 bases, there was a span of 10 bases. The CDR3 has 15 amino acids. CDR1 is ENHRY and CDR2 is SYGVKD in the germline V gene. The CDR3: CAISESAQGNYGYTF. The CDR3 DNA sequence: TGTGCCATCAGTGAGTCGGCCCAGGGGAACTATGGCTACACCTTC.

This clonotype was seen just once. The chain combines TRBV11-2 with TRBJ2-7; D perhaps matches TRBD1 (6 bases). Trimming removed 2 bases from V and 3 bases from J, with 14 bases in between. Germline CDR1 and CDR2: SGHAT and FQNNGV. The CDR3 runs to 15 residues. CDR3 nucleotide sequence: TGTGCCAGCAGCTTACTCTCAGGGGCCCTCTACGAGCAGTACTTC. Amino acids: CASSLLSGALYEQYF.

The rearrangement joins TRBV12-3 or TRBV12-4 to TRBJ2-3, with TRBD1 matching 8 bases. This CDR3 region has 16 residues. V lost 7 bases to trimming and J lost 2 bases; unmatched junction nucleotides: 11. The CDR3 bases are TGTGCCAGCACGTCCCAGGGGGCCTCCAACACAGATACGCAGTATTTT. Protein: CASTSQGASNTDTQYF.

This clonotype was observed a handful of times. The chain recombines TRBV5-1 with TRBJ1-2; D not resolved. Germline V gene sequence: CDR1 SGHRS, CDR2 YFSETQ. V lost 0 bases and J lost 4, with 16 bases in between. The CDR3 runs to 16 residues. The CDR3 DNA reads TGCGCCAGCAGCTTGGAGGCGGGGAAGGGAACCTATGGCTACACCTTC. Protein: CASSLEAGKGTYGYTF.

As to this clonotype: A much larger clonotype is one base distant, so this may be a read error. The J gene is TRBJ2-5, the V gene TRBV19; D unclear. CDR1 is LNHDA, CDR2 SQIVND, per germline (reference sequence). CDR3 length: 12 residues. V lost 10 bases and J lost 4, with 13 bases in between. CDR3 loop: CANRAERETQYF. The CDR3 nucleotides read TGTGCCAATAGGGCAGAGCGAGAGACCCAGTACTTC.

This CDR3 reads CSVGQGSYNEQFF. CDR3 coding DNA: TGCAGCGTGGGACAGGGATCCTACAATGAGCAGTTCTTC. This chain connects TRBV29-1 to TRBJ2-1; TRBD1 matches 9 bases. Looked up from germline, CDR1 is SQVTM and CDR2 is ANQGSEA. The CDR3 consists of 13 residues. V lost 6 bases and J lost 1; bases outside the gene matches: 1.

This clonotype turned up a few times. The chain recombines TRBV19 with TRBJ2-7; no reliable D call. The CDR3 covers 12 residues. V was clipped by 6 bases and J by 5 bases, with 11 bases between them. Germline CDR1 is LNHDA and CDR2 is SQIVND (reference sequence). CDR3 nucleotides: TGTGCCAGTAGCGGAAGCCACGACGAGCAGTACTTC. It specifies CASSGSHDEQYF.

The chain recombines TRBV7-3 with TRBJ1-2; D gene ambiguous. This CDR3 comprises 17 residues. With 5 bases removed from V and 4 bases from J, the gap between germline ends came to 23 bases. CDR1 is SGHTA, CDR2 FQGTGA, per germline. The CDR3 DNA reads TGTGCCAGCAGCCTAGAGGTCACGGTCCGGGAGTTCTATGGCTACACCTTC. It yields the protein CASSLEVTVREFYGYTF.

V and J are TRBV2 and TRBJ1-1; tentatively, D is TRBD1 (5 bases). The V gene lost 5 bases and the J gene lost 11 bases, with 15 bases spanning the gap. In germline, CDR1 is SNHLY, CDR2 FYNNEI. CDR3 length: 12 amino acids. CDR3 coding DNA: TGTGCCAGCAGTAAGGTTAGGGGTAAGGCTTTCTTT. It codes for CASSKVRGKAFF.

This chain joins TRBV25-1 and TRBJ1-2; D uncertain. CDR3 length: 14 residues. The V end lost 5 bases, the J end lost 2 bases, and 12 bases lay between the germline ends. Germline V gene data show CDR1 as MGHDK and CDR2 as SYGVNS. CDR3 amino acids: CASSSWEGNYGYTF. In nucleotides, the CDR3 is TGTGCCAGCAGTTCGTGGGAGGGAAACTATGGCTACACCTTC.

The chain's CDR3 is CASSRSGLLNEQFF. CDR3 bases: TGTGCCAGCAGCCGGTCCGGACTCTTGAATGAGCAGTTCTTC. The chain couples TRBV7-2 to TRBJ2-1; possible D gene TRBD2, 5 bases. The CDR3 has 14 amino acids. Germline V gene data show CDR1 as SGHTA and CDR2 as FQGNSA. The V end lost 5 bases, the J end lost 7 bases, and 15 bases lay between the germline ends.

The table lists this clonotype with a few counts. The rearrangement joins TRBV6-6 to TRBJ1-5; possible D gene TRBD1, 5 bases. This CDR3 has 12 amino acids. V was trimmed by 0 bases and J by 9 bases, leaving 6 bases between them. Germline V gene data show CDR1 as MNHNY and CDR2 as SVGAGI (reference sequence). CDR3 region: CASSYSTAPQHF. The CDR3 coding sequence is TGTGCCAGCAGTTACTCGACAGCGCCCCAGCATTTT.

This rearrangement joins TRBV30 to TRBJ2-2; D gene ambiguous. Germline V gene lookup returns CDR1 GTSNPN and CDR2 SVGIG (reference sequence). Trimming took off 2 bases at V and 5 bases at J, with 6 bases between the two ends. The CDR3 has 12 residues. CDR3 nucleotides: TGTGCCTGGAGTCGGGTTACCGGGGAGCTGTTTTTT. It is translated as CAWSRVTGELFF.

This clonotype was seen a few times. The genes are TRBV10-2 and TRBJ2-2; 8 bases map to TRBD1. CDR3 length: 14 residues. Looked up from germline, CDR1 is WSHSY and CDR2 is SAAADI. Losses at the gene ends were 4 bases for V and 6 bases for J; bases not matched to a gene: 4. CDR3 nucleotides: TGCGCCAGCAGTGGGACAGGGAGTCCCGGGGAGCTGTTTTTT. Protein sequence: CASSGTGSPGELFF.

This clonotype has more than one count but fewer than ten. This chain connects TRBV5-1 to TRBJ2-7; 9 positions agree with TRBD1. Germline assignment: CDR1 SGHRS and CDR2 YFSETQ. With V trimmed by 4 bases and J by 6 bases, 8 bases remained unmatched. The length of the CDR3 is 14 residues. Here the CDR3 reads CASSIRDRVGEQYF. The CDR3 DNA reads TGCGCCAGCAGCATCCGGGACAGGGTAGGCGAGCAGTACTTC. The variable domain in full, with the rest retrieved from reference TRBV5-1 and TRBJ2-7, is KAGVTQTPRYLIKTRGQQVTLSCSPISGHRSVSWYQQTPGQGLQFLFEYFSETQRNKGNFPGRFSGRQFSNSRSEMNVSTLELGDSALYLCASSIRDRVGEQYFGPGTRLTVT.

This clonotype was seen only a few times. The chain uses TRBV12-5 and TRBJ2-7; D is ambiguous. V was shortened by 3 bases and J by 3 bases, with 9 bases between the two germline ends. The CDR3 is made up of 13 amino acids. From germline, CDR1 is LGHNT and CDR2 FRNRAP. The CDR3 region has the DNA TGTGCTAGTGGTTTTTTCGGGCTCTACGAGCAGTACTTC. Its translation: CASGFFGLYEQYF.

V usage is TRBV28 and J usage is TRBJ2-7; 13 nucleotides agree with TRBD2. The length of the CDR3 is 14 residues. The J segment lost 6 bases and the V segment lost 6 bases, leaving 5 bases of the junction unmatched. Germline V gene sequence: CDR1 MDHEN, CDR2 SYDVKM. CDR3 loop: CASRLAGGPVEQYF. Here the CDR3 DNA reads TGTGCCAGCAGACTAGCGGGAGGGCCAGTCGAGCAGTACTTC. The whole variable domain, filled in from reference TRBV28 and TRBJ2-7, reads DVKVTQSSRYLVKRTGEKVFLECVQDMDHENMFWYRQDPGLGLRLIYFSYDVKMKEKGDIPEGYSVSREKKERFSLILESASTNQTSMYLCASRLAGGPVEQYFGPGTRLTVT.

This clonotype was seen more than once but under ten times. This chain joins TRBV25-1 and TRBJ2-1; perhaps TRBD2 as D (6 bases). Germline-derived CDR1 and CDR2 are MGHDK and SYGVNS. With 6 bases removed from V and 10 bases from J, the gap between germline ends came to 10 bases. The CDR3 loop spans 11 amino acids. This chain's CDR3 is CASRGGDEQFF. In DNA, the CDR3 is TGTGCCAGCAGGGGGGGTGACGAGCAGTTCTTC.

V usage is TRBV11-2 and J usage is TRBJ2-3, with a tentative D call TRBD2 (7 bases). The germline V gene encodes CDR1 SGHAT and CDR2 FQNNGV. Trimming removed 5 bases from V and 2 bases from J, with 17 bases in between. This CDR3 is built from 16 residues. The CDR3 DNA follows: TGTGCCAGCAGCGCCTCCCCGGGGGGCCCCACAGATACGCAGTATTTT. Amino acid sequence: CASSASPGGPTDTQYF.

At least ten counts were recorded for this clonotype. The gene calls are TRBV30 and TRBJ2-7, with a weak D call TRBD1 (5 bases). Per germline, CDR1 GTSNPN and CDR2 SVGIG (reference sequence). There are 11 residues in the CDR3. V was cut by 6 bases and J by 1 base, with 7 bases left in between. The CDR3 reads CACRDSYEQYF. CDR3 in DNA: TGTGCCTGCAGGGATTCCTACGAGCAGTACTTC. Variable domain in full (rest from reference TRBV30 and TRBJ2-7): SQTIHQWPATLVQPVGSPLSLECTVEGTSNPNLYWYRQAAGRGLQLLFYSVGIGQISSEVPQNLSASRPQDRQFILSSKKLLLSDSGFYLCACRDSYEQYFGPGTRLTVT.

The rearrangement joins TRBV19 to TRBJ1-4; 8 bases line up with TRBD1. V was pared by 4 bases and J by 8 bases, with 9 bases of the junction left unmatched. The CDR3 length is 15 residues. Germline CDR1 LNHDA, CDR2 SQIVND (reference sequence). Written as DNA, the CDR3 is TGTGCCAGTAGTAAAGGACAGGGTGGACGGGAAAAACTGTTTTTT. It specifies CASSKGQGGREKLFF.

The chain recombines TRBV7-3 with TRBJ2-7; a weak D match, TRBD2 (7 bases). CDR3 size: 14 residues. V was pared by 0 bases and J by 7 bases, with 13 bases between. Germline values: CDR1 SGHTA, CDR2 FQGTGA. Here the CDR3 DNA reads TGTGCCAGCAGCTTAACGGGGGGGCCGAATGAGCAGTACTTC. Protein product: CASSLTGGPNEQYF. Filled out from reference TRBV7-3 and TRBJ2-7, the complete variable domain reads GAGVSQTPSNKVTEKGKYVELRCDPISGHTALYWYRQSLGQGPEFLIYFQGTGAADDSGLPNDRFFAVRPEGSVSTLKIQRTERGDSAVYLCASSLTGGPNEQYFGPGTRLTVT.

This chain joins TRBV19 and TRBJ2-3; TRBD2 agrees at 11 bases. V lost 0 bases, J lost 4 bases, and 6 bases stayed unmatched. This CDR3 contains 17 residues. Germline lookup yields CDR1 LNHDA and CDR2 SQIVND (reference sequence). The DNA of the CDR3 is TGTGCCAGTAGTATAGATTCCGGGACTAGCGGTCCAGATACGCAGTATTTT. Translating gives CASSIDSGTSGPDTQYF.

The chain carries TRBV2 and TRBJ1-6; D is undetermined. Germline V gene lookup returns CDR1 SNHLY and CDR2 FYNNEI. The V and J ends lost 5 bases and 9 bases respectively, with 8 bases between them. The CDR3 is made up of 12 amino acids. CDR3 protein: CASSFLSSPLHF. CDR3 nucleotide sequence: TGTGCCAGCAGTTTCTTGAGTTCACCCCTCCACTTT.

CDR3: CASSRDRSNEKLFF. The CDR3 region has the DNA TGCGCCAGCAGCCGGGACAGGAGTAATGAAAAACTGTTTTTT. V is TRBV10-2 and J is TRBJ1-4, with TRBD1 identical over 8 bases. The CDR3 has 14 amino acids. The ends lost 6 bases at V and 4 bases at J; junction bases unmatched: 4. Germline V CDR1 and CDR2: WSHSY, SAAADI.

The V gene is TRBV6-6, the J gene TRBJ2-2; 11 bases align to TRBD1. The ends lost 10 bases at V and 5 bases at J; junction bases unmatched: 6. Germline CDR1 and CDR2: MNHNY and SVGAGI (reference sequence). The CDR3 spans 14 residues. The CDR3 is CATYGTGGTGELFF. The CDR3 DNA reads as TGTGCCACCTACGGGACAGGGGGTACCGGGGAGCTGTTTTTT.

The chain uses TRBV19 and TRBJ2-7; the D gene could be TRBD1 or TRBD2 (5 bases each). Germline V gene sequence: CDR1 LNHDA, CDR2 SQIVND (reference sequence). Trimming removed 6 bases from V and 0 bases from J, with 9 bases in between. CDR3 length: 13 amino acids. The CDR3 spells CASSKGSSYEQYF. CDR3 coding DNA: TGTGCCAGTAGCAAGGGGAGCTCCTACGAGCAGTACTTC.

The chain links TRBV9 to TRBJ2-5, with 12 bases that match TRBD2. With V trimmed by 2 bases and J by 4 bases, 6 bases remained unmatched. This CDR3 comprises 16 residues. The germline CDR1 and CDR2 sequences are SGDLS and YYNGEE. CDR3 in amino acids: CASSVRTSGNVETQYF. In nucleotides, the CDR3 is TGTGCCAGCAGCGTTAGGACTAGCGGGAATGTAGAGACCCAGTACTTC.

The table lists this clonotype with many counts. The chain combines TRBV15 with TRBJ1-2; D call uncertain. The V and J ends lost 3 bases and 6 bases respectively, with 11 bases between them. Per germline, CDR1 LNHNV and CDR2 YYDKDF (reference sequence). CDR3 length: 13 amino acids. For the CDR3, the DNA is TGTGCCACCAGCAGTTCAGGTGGGGATGGCTACACCTTC. Protein sequence: CATSSSGGDGYTF.

The chain couples TRBV7-9 to TRBJ2-4; D not resolved. Germline CDR1 and CDR2: SEHNR and FQNEAQ (reference sequence). This CDR3 is 11 amino acids long. Trimming removed 4 bases from V and 5 bases from J, with 3 bases in between. In DNA, the CDR3 is TGTGCCAGCAGCTCCCAAAACATTCAGTACTTC. Its protein product is CASSSQNIQYF.